Presented here are 28 T cell receptor beta chains from one specimen sequenced in a study of shared clonotypes between healthy human individuals. CD8 cells classed as naive were CD45RO-negative and positively selected for CCR7, excluding terminally differentiated effector memory CD45RA+ cells. Data came from immunoSEQ multiplex PCR; TCRdb stores just in-frame clones and leaves some out. The sample has hundreds of thousands of clones, about 96% seen once; the top ten hold 0.095% to 0.13%. Sequencing was done on a sample of naive CD8+ T cells sorted from blood. The source of these receptors is a woman younger than 45 in good health.

The genes are TRBV28 and TRBJ2-7; D possibly corresponds to TRBD1 (7 bases). CDR3 length: 15 amino acids. V lost 3 bases, J lost 2 bases, and 14 bases lay in between. Germline V CDR1 and CDR2: MDHEN, SYDVKM. The CDR3 sequence: CASSFLSGGPYEQYF. In DNA form, the CDR3 reads TGTGCCAGCAGTTTTTTGTCAGGGGGGCCCTACGAGCAGTACTTC.

This chain uses TRBV5-1 with TRBJ2-7, with D perhaps assigned TRBD1 or TRBD2 (5 bases each). CDR1 and CDR2 (germline): SGHRS, YFSETQ. Trimming left V 0 bases short and J 2 bases short, with 15 bases between. The CDR3 has 16 residues. This chain's CDR3 is CASSLVAGTAPYEQYF. DNA for the CDR3: TGCGCCAGCAGCTTGGTCGCCGGGACCGCGCCCTACGAGCAGTACTTC.

The chain joins TRBV4-1 to TRBJ2-7; 11 nucleotides agree with TRBD2. CDR1 and CDR2 (germline): MGHRA, YSYEKL. The V and J ends lost 4 bases and 3 bases, in that order; junction bases with no gene match: 5. This CDR3 is built from 15 residues. As DNA, the CDR3 is TGCGCCAGCAGCCCGGGGACTAGCGGATACTACGAGCAGTACTTC. Its translation is CASSPGTSGYYEQYF.

A single count supports this clone. This rearrangement joins TRBV4-1 to TRBJ1-3, with D perhaps matching TRBD1 (6 bases). V was pared by 5 bases and J by 5 bases, with 19 bases between. This CDR3 is built from 16 residues. In germline, CDR1 is MGHRA, CDR2 YSYEKL. DNA for the CDR3: TGCGCCAGCAGCGTTACACGGGGGGCTTTGAGAAACACCATATATTTT. As protein: CASSVTRGALRNTIYF.

J is TRBJ2-7 and V is TRBV7-9, with a possible D match to TRBD2 (5 bases). V dropped 4 bases and J dropped 5 bases, with 12 bases sitting between them. Germline CDR1 and CDR2: SEHNR and FQNEAQ (reference sequence). This CDR3 spans 13 amino acids. The DNA of the CDR3 is TGTGCCAGCAGCTCGTCTAGCACCCACGAGCAGTACTTC. Translation: CASSSSSTHEQYF.

The chain couples TRBV4-1 to TRBJ2-5; 9 bases match TRBD2. Trimming took 1 base from V and 5 from J; bases not matched to a gene: 11. This CDR3 comprises 17 residues. Germline-derived CDR1 and CDR2 are MGHRA and YSYEKL. CDR3 loop: CASSQVPSGDWWETQYF. For the CDR3, the DNA is TGCGCCAGCAGCCAAGTTCCTAGCGGGGACTGGTGGGAGACCCAGTACTTC.

The gene calls are TRBV2 and TRBJ2-7; D is possibly TRBD1 or TRBD2 (6 bases each). Trimming shortened V by 5 bases and J by 0 bases, and 11 bases separated the two germline ends. Germline assignment: CDR1 SNHLY and CDR2 FYNNEI. This CDR3 is built from 14 residues. In DNA form, the CDR3 reads TGTGCCAGCAGTCTGGGGGGCGGCTCCTACGAGCAGTACTTC. The encoded protein is CASSLGGGSYEQYF.

CDR3 in DNA: TGCGCCAGCAGCGAGGACGAGGCTGGCAATGAGCAGTTCTTC. It translates to CASSEDEAGNEQFF. This chain uses TRBV5-1 with TRBJ2-1; no definite D call. Trimming left V 4 bases short and J 6 bases short, with 14 bases between. Germline CDR1 is SGHRS and CDR2 is YFSETQ. The CDR3 is made up of 14 amino acids.

The rearrangement joins TRBV4-2 to TRBJ2-1; D uncertain. CDR3 length equals 12 residues. Germline V gene sequence: CDR1 LGHNA, CDR2 YNFKEQ. The ends were cut back, 0 bases at V and 10 bases at J, with 7 bases in the middle. CDR3 loop: CASSQDEVEQFF. As DNA, the CDR3 is TGTGCCAGCAGCCAAGATGAAGTCGAGCAGTTCTTC.

The chain couples TRBV4-2 to TRBJ1-5; no firm D call. From germline, CDR1 is LGHNA and CDR2 YNFKEQ. CDR3 length: 14 residues. Trimming stripped 0 bases from V and 1 base from J, with 4 bases between. The CDR3 is CASSQENSNQPQHF. In DNA form, the CDR3 reads TGTGCCAGCAGCCAAGAGAACAGCAATCAGCCCCAGCATTTT.

The chain is built from TRBV27 and TRBJ2-2; D is perhaps TRBD2 (6 bases). Trimming shortened V by 4 bases and J by 4 bases, and 16 bases separated the two germline ends. Germline CDR1 and CDR2: MNHEY and SMNVEV (reference sequence). The CDR3 runs to 16 residues. The CDR3 reads CASSWAGGGITGELFF. CDR3 coding DNA: TGTGCCAGCAGTTGGGCAGGAGGCGGGATCACCGGGGAGCTGTTTTTT.

This chain uses TRBV6-4 with TRBJ1-5; D not resolved. The V gene's germline CDR1 is MRHNA and CDR2 SNTAGT. This CDR3 has 16 amino acids. V gave up 0 bases and J gave up 0 bases, with 9 bases separating them. CDR3 sequence: CASSDSRVSSNQPQHF. The CDR3 DNA reads TGTGCCAGCAGTGACTCCCGGGTAAGTAGCAATCAGCCCCAGCATTTT.

The rearrangement links TRBV28 to TRBJ2-1; D unresolved. Germline CDR1 is MDHEN and CDR2 is SYDVKM. Between the trimmed V and J ends, which lost 11 bases and 5 bases, there was a span of 13 bases. The CDR3 is made up of 12 amino acids. DNA for the CDR3: TGTGCCTCTCGCCCCTTACACAATGAGCAGTTCTTC. This encodes CASRPLHNEQFF.

The chain couples TRBV7-6 to TRBJ2-1; no firm D call. Germline V lookup: CDR1 SGHVS, CDR2 FNYEAQ. CDR3 length: 11 amino acids. Trimming shortened V by 5 bases and J by 5 bases, and 4 bases separated the two germline ends. CDR3 sequence (DNA): TGTGCCAGCAGCACCCACAATGAGCAGTTCTTC. Protein product: CASSTHNEQFF.

This clone was found once. V gene TRBV5-1 combines with J gene TRBJ2-3, with D perhaps matching TRBD2 (6 bases). Germline lookup yields CDR1 SGHRS and CDR2 YFSETQ. The CDR3 totals 16 residues. Trimming removed 3 bases from V and 0 bases from J, with 14 bases in between. CDR3 sequence: CASSSLAVTSTDTQYF. The CDR3 bases are TGCGCCAGCAGCTCCTTAGCGGTAACTAGCACAGATACGCAGTATTTT.

The gene calls are TRBV7-9 and TRBJ2-7, with TRBD2 as a possible D gene (6 bases). From germline, CDR1 is SEHNR and CDR2 FQNEAQ (reference sequence). V shed 5 bases and J shed 3 bases, with 14 bases lying between them. The CDR3 length is 14 residues. CDR3 amino acids: CASSQGLSYYEQYF. CDR3 coding DNA: TGTGCCAGCAGCCAGGGACTTAGTTACTACGAGCAGTACTTC.

To note about this clone: This sample also contains other DNA sequences that code for the same CDR3. This chain uses TRBV27 with TRBJ2-7; 9 bases are a match to TRBD2. Germline V CDR1 and CDR2: MNHEY, SMNVEV (reference sequence). The CDR3 is 15 residues long. V lost 6 bases, J lost 0 bases, and 6 bases stayed unmatched. The CDR3 region has the DNA TGTGCCAGCAGCCTGACTAGCGGAAGCTCCTACGAGCAGTACTTC. It specifies CASSLTSGSSYEQYF.

V is TRBV28 and J is TRBJ1-6; D perhaps matches TRBD1 (5 bases). Germline-derived CDR1 and CDR2 are MDHEN and SYDVKM. V was trimmed by 3 bases and J by 0 bases, leaving 15 bases between them. The CDR3 extends over 18 amino acids. As DNA, the CDR3 is TGTGCCAGCAGTTTGATGGGGACTCGGAGCTCCTATAATTCACCCCTCCACTTT. It encodes CASSLMGTRSSYNSPLHF.

The rearrangement uses TRBV11-2 and TRBJ2-7, with unresolved D. The CDR3 has 13 residues. The germline gives CDR1 SGHAT, CDR2 FQNNGV. V was pared by 2 bases and J by 1 base, with 6 bases between. The CDR3, as DNA: TGTGCCAGCAGCTTATTAGTGTCCTACGAGCAGTACTTC. Its translation: CASSLLVSYEQYF.

The chain is built from TRBV19 and TRBJ2-1; D not certain. The V end lost 5 bases, the J end lost 5 bases, and 10 bases lay between the germline ends. Germline loops: CDR1 LNHDA, CDR2 SQIVND (reference sequence). The length of the CDR3 is 13 residues. The DNA of the CDR3 is TGTGCCAGTAGTGAGACGGAGAACAATGAGCAGTTCTTC. It encodes CASSETENNEQFF.

The chain uses TRBV25-1 and TRBJ1-4, with 9 bases identical to TRBD1. Germline V gene lookup returns CDR1 MGHDK and CDR2 SYGVNS. Germline trimming cut 8 bases from V and 7 bases from J; bases unmatched to any gene: 5. The CDR3 has 13 amino acids. CDR3 DNA: TGTGCCAGCGGCGGACAGGGGACTGAAAAACTGTTTTTT. This sequence encodes CASGGQGTEKLFF.

The V gene is TRBV19, the J gene TRBJ1-1; 10 nucleotides line up with TRBD1. Germline V gene lookup returns CDR1 LNHDA and CDR2 SQIVND (reference sequence). V was pared by 7 bases and J by 0 bases, with 11 bases of the junction left unmatched. This CDR3 comprises 17 residues. CDR3 nucleotide sequence: TGTGCCAGTACCGAGACAGGGGGCCCACCTATGAACACTGAAGCTTTCTTT. This codes for CASTETGGPPMNTEAFF. Full variable domain (missing parts from reference TRBV19 and TRBJ1-1): DGGITQSPKYLFRKEGQNVTLSCEQNLNHDAMYWYRQDPGQGLRLIYYSQIVNDFQKGDIAEGYSVSREKKESFPLTVTSAQKNPTAFYLCASTETGGPPMNTEAFFGQGTRLTVV.

The chain joins TRBV21-1 to TRBJ2-7; the listed D gene, TRBD2, was not tested against the DNA. TRBV21-1 is reported as a pseudogene. The length of the CDR3 is 17 residues. This CDR3 reads CASSKVISGRRAYEQYF. As DNA, the CDR3 is TGTGCCAGCAGCAAGGTGATTAGCGGGAGGCGGGCCTACGAGCAGTACTTC.

This sequence joins TRBV5-6 and TRBJ2-7; D is possibly TRBD1 or TRBD2 (5 bases each). The CDR3 covers 16 residues. The germline V and J ends were trimmed by 0 bases and 2 bases, with 15 bases remaining between them. CDR1 is SGHDT, CDR2 YYEEEE, per germline. The CDR3: CASSLVSGTLAYEQYF. The CDR3 region has the DNA TGTGCCAGCAGCTTGGTCTCCGGGACCCTAGCCTACGAGCAGTACTTC.

J is TRBJ2-5 and V is TRBV9; 9 bases align to TRBD1. Per the germline V gene, CDR1 is SGDLS and CDR2 is YYNGEE. There are 14 residues in the CDR3. V lost 1 base and J lost 5; bases outside the gene matches: 3. The CDR3 here is CASSVTGGVETQYF. The CDR3 DNA reads as TGTGCCAGCAGCGTAACAGGGGGCGTCGAGACCCAGTACTTC.

A word on this clone: Different DNA sequences within this sample yield the same CDR3. The rearrangement links TRBV12-5 to TRBJ2-1, with no clear D. V was clipped by 6 bases and J by 0 bases, with 6 bases between them. The germline V gene has CDR1 LGHNT and CDR2 FRNRAP. The CDR3 loop spans 13 amino acids. Here the CDR3 reads CASGLSSYNEQFF. CDR3 nucleotide sequence: TGTGCTAGTGGCCTAAGCTCCTACAATGAGCAGTTCTTC.

The chain has TRBV14 and TRBJ2-1, with D uncertain. Trimming stripped 3 bases from V and 3 bases from J, with 18 bases between. Germline loops: CDR1 SGHDN, CDR2 FVKESK. The CDR3 runs 17 residues. In DNA form, the CDR3 reads TGTGCCAGCAGCCAGTCCAGTGTCTTTAACATCTACAATGAGCAGTTCTTC. This sequence encodes CASSQSSVFNIYNEQFF.

The chain carries TRBV5-5 and TRBJ1-2, with 7 bases identical to TRBD1. V lost 5 bases to trimming and J lost 2 bases; unmatched junction nucleotides: 3. The CDR3 runs 13 residues. The germline V gene encodes CDR1 SGHKS and CDR2 YYEKEE (reference sequence). CDR3 sequence: CASRLTGNYGYTF. Here the CDR3 DNA reads TGTGCCAGCAGATTGACAGGGAACTATGGCTACACCTTC.